This entry lists 23 T cell receptor beta chains sequenced from one sample in a study of identical twins (dated by TCRdb to the mid-2010s). The library was built by means of 5' RACE. The reads were generated on an Illumina HiSeq 2000. TCRdb passed the public sequencing reads through fastp at Q25 and MiXCR, retaining productive beta sequences. One record per CDR3 amino acid sequence lists the most common genes and DNA. The sample table records under 250,000 distinct CDR3 sequences; 6% to 8.5% of these occur just once. Jointly, the top ten make up less than 6.5% of the sample. These data were likewise used in another study, on yellow fever vaccine responses in identical twins.

Sequenced: CD8+ T cells sorted from blood. The origin of the receptors is a woman younger than 35 in good health.

This rearrangement joins TRBV6-1 to TRBJ2-2; TRBD2 matches at 12 bases. The CDR3 length is 16 residues. With 8 bases clipped from V and 5 bases from J, the junction kept 9 bases outside the gene matches. CDR1 and CDR2 from the germline V gene are MNHNS and SASEGT. CDR3 nucleotides: TGTGCCAGCGTCCCTAGCGGGGGGGCGGGGACCGGGGAGCTGTTTTTT. Translation: CASVPSGGAGTGELFF.

At least ten counts were recorded for this clonotype. J is TRBJ2-3 and V is TRBV15; 10 bases match TRBD2. CDR1 and CDR2 (germline): LNHNV, YYDKDF (reference sequence). This CDR3 has 13 residues. V dropped 7 bases and J dropped 3; count of bases not matched to a gene: 1. CDR3 residues: CATTSGRTDTQYF. The CDR3 bases are TGTGCCACCACTAGCGGGAGAACAGATACGCAGTATTTT.

This clonotype was counted many times. V gene TRBV11-2 combines with J gene TRBJ2-2; unclear D gene. The CDR3 is 15 residues long. Trimming took 2 bases from V and 5 from J, leaving 12 bases between them. Germline V gene sequence: CDR1 SGHAT, CDR2 FQNNGV. This chain's CDR3 is CASSLMEHTTGELFF. CDR3 DNA sequence: TGTGCCAGCAGCTTAATGGAACATACAACCGGGGAGCTGTTTTTT. The entire variable domain, with the rest obtained from reference TRBV11-2 and TRBJ2-2, is as follows: EAGVAQSPRYKIIEKRQSVAFWCNPISGHATLYWYQQILGQGPKLLIQFQNNGVVDDSQLPKDRFSAERLKGVDSTLKIQPAKLEDSAVYLCASSLMEHTTGELFFGEGSRLTVL.

In DNA form, the CDR3 reads TGTGCCAGCAGCGCTCCTTCCTCGGAGAGGGGCACTGAAGCTTTCTTT. Translation: CASSAPSSERGTEAFF. The rearrangement uses TRBV9 and TRBJ1-1; D perhaps matches TRBD1 (5 bases). The germline gives CDR1 SGDLS, CDR2 YYNGEE. V was trimmed by 3 bases and J by 4 bases, leaving 19 bases between them. This CDR3 region has 16 residues.

This clonotype was observed a few times. This sequence joins TRBV6-4 and TRBJ2-3; 11 nucleotides match TRBD2. This CDR3 comprises 15 residues. Per the germline V gene, CDR1 is MRHNA and CDR2 is SNTAGT. Unmatched junction bases numbered 8, after V lost 6 bases and J lost 6 bases. As DNA, the CDR3 is TGTGCCAGCAGCGCCCTAGCGGGAGGACCCGATACGCAGTATTTT. Its protein product is CASSALAGGPDTQYF.

V is TRBV7-6 and J is TRBJ2-3; a weak D match, TRBD2 (6 bases). The length of the CDR3 is 15 residues. Germline CDR1 SGHVS, CDR2 FNYEAQ. Trimming took 5 bases from V and 1 from J, leaving 13 bases between them. The DNA of the CDR3 is TGTGCCAGCAGCCCGGGCGGGGCCGGCACAGATACGCAGTATTTT. Amino acid sequence: CASSPGGAGTDTQYF.

V gene TRBV27 combines with J gene TRBJ2-3; TRBD2 matches 7 bases. The CDR3 sequence is 14 residues long. The germline V gene encodes CDR1 MNHEY and CDR2 SMNVEV (reference sequence). J was trimmed by 6 bases and V by 0 bases; bases with no gene match: 3. In DNA, the CDR3 is TGTGCCAGCAGTTTATCGCGACTAGCTGATACGCAGTATTTT. Protein product: CASSLSRLADTQYF.

This clonotype was seen a handful of times. V gene TRBV29-1 combines with J gene TRBJ2-7, with 14 bases that match TRBD2. This CDR3 comprises 15 residues. CDR1 is SQVTM, CDR2 ANQGSEA, per germline. V was pared by 7 bases and J by 1 base, with 6 bases of the junction left unmatched. The DNA of the CDR3 is TGCAGCGCTGGACTAGCGGGAGGTGGATCCTACGAGCAGTACTTC. Translating it yields CSAGLAGGGSYEQYF.

This clonotype came up a few times. CDR3: CASSQGTGVDEQYF. The CDR3 nucleotides read TGCGCCAGCAGCCAAGGGACAGGGGTGGACGAGCAGTACTTC. The gene calls are TRBV4-1 and TRBJ2-7; TRBD1 aligns across 9 bases. Germline-derived CDR1 and CDR2 are MGHRA and YSYEKL. V trimming: 1 base; J trimming: 5 bases; junction bases outside the gene matches: 3. The CDR3 sequence is 14 residues long.

This chain uses TRBV7-9 with TRBJ1-1; 8 bases map to TRBD1. The CDR3 loop spans 15 amino acids. In germline, CDR1 is SEHNR, CDR2 FQNEAQ (reference sequence). Trimming removed 6 bases from V and 5 bases from J; junction bases left unmatched: 11. CDR3 protein: CASSQTDRAKTEAFF. The CDR3 coding sequence is TGTGCCAGCAGTCAAACGGACAGGGCGAAAACTGAAGCTTTCTTT.

This clonotype was found a few times. The V and J genes are TRBV3-1 and TRBJ1-2; D perhaps matches TRBD1 (5 bases). The CDR3 is 14 residues long. Germline V CDR1 and CDR2: LGHDT, YNNKEL (reference sequence). V lost 1 base and J lost 6, with 12 bases in between. The CDR3 bases are TGTGCCAGCAGCCAAGTAACTGGCAGGGATGGCTACACCTTC. Amino acids: CASSQVTGRDGYTF. Combining the CDR3 with reference TRBV3-1 and TRBJ1-2 gives the whole variable domain DTAVSQTPKYLVTQMGNDKSIKCEQNLGHDTMYWYKQDSKKFLKIMFSYNNKELIINETVPNRFSPKSPDKAHLNLHINSLELGDSAVYFCASSQVTGRDGYTFGSGTRLTVV.

This clonotype was detected a few times. The chain carries TRBV5-5 and TRBJ2-5; D may be TRBD2 (6 bases). The V and J ends lost 4 bases and 2 bases respectively, with 15 bases between them. The CDR3 contains 15 residues. Germline CDR1 is SGHKS and CDR2 is YYEKEE (reference sequence). The CDR3 sequence: CASSRGGGEQETQYF. CDR3 bases: TGTGCCAGCAGCCGGGGTGGAGGGGAACAAGAGACCCAGTACTTC.

Regarding this clonotype: At one of its ends the junction is not consistent with the germline gene, which may arise from a read error. The chain links TRBV29-1 to TRBJ2-1; D remains unclear. The CDR3 is 15 amino acids. CDR1 is SQVTM and CDR2 is ANQGSEA in the germline V gene. In DNA form, the CDR3 reads TGCAGCGTTCTGGGTAGTGGGCCCATCGGCAATGTGCAGTTCTTC. Its protein is CSVLGSGPIGNVQFF.

This clonotype was detected ten times or more. The CDR3 spells CSVEGLAGFDSSYNEQFF. CDR3 DNA: TGCAGCGTTGAAGGGCTAGCGGGATTCGATAGCTCCTACAATGAGCAGTTCTTC. This chain joins TRBV29-1 and TRBJ2-1; 9 nucleotides line up with TRBD2. Trimming at V came to 1 base and at J to 0 bases, leaving 10 bases not matched to a gene. CDR1 is SQVTM, CDR2 ANQGSEA, per germline. This CDR3 contains 18 residues.

In this sample, this clonotype turned up a few times. V gene TRBV27 combines with J gene TRBJ2-3; possibly TRBD1 for D (5 bases). The CDR3 consists of 15 residues. V was shortened by 3 bases and J by 2 bases, with 12 bases between the two germline ends. Germline V lookup: CDR1 MNHEY, CDR2 SMNVEV (reference sequence). The CDR3: CASSLGPSHTDTQYF. The CDR3 DNA sequence: TGTGCCAGCAGTTTGGGGCCCTCCCACACAGATACGCAGTATTTT.

This chain connects TRBV5-4 to TRBJ2-7; D unclear. Germline CDR1 SGHNT, CDR2 YYREEE (reference sequence). V was clipped by 0 bases and J by 0 bases, with 13 bases between them. The CDR3 spans 16 residues. CDR3 loop: CASSLGPSSSSYEQYV. In DNA, the CDR3 is TGTGCCAGCAGCTTGGGGCCCTCTTCCAGCTCCTACGAGCAGTACGTC.

The gene calls are TRBV7-9 and TRBJ2-1, with 9 bases aligning to TRBD2. V was pared by 8 bases and J by 7 bases, with 9 bases of the junction left unmatched. The germline V gene encodes CDR1 SEHNR and CDR2 FQNEAQ (reference sequence). The CDR3 covers 14 residues. The CDR3 loop reads CASEGLAGSNEQFF. CDR3 coding DNA: TGTGCCAGCGAAGGGCTAGCGGGGTCTAATGAGCAGTTCTTC.

This sequence joins TRBV2 and TRBJ1-1; 11 bases map to TRBD1. The CDR3 consists of 17 residues. The trim removed 2 bases at V and 6 bases at J, leaving 11 bases unmatched. Germline V lookup: CDR1 SNHLY, CDR2 FYNNEI. CDR3 sequence (DNA): TGTGCCAGCAGTGAATCCCCCGGACAGGGGGCAGGCGCTGAAGCTTTCTTT. Its translation: CASSESPGQGAGAEAFF.

The chain uses TRBV4-2 and TRBJ2-5, with 11 bases that match TRBD2. CDR1 LGHNA and CDR2 YNFKEQ come from the germline V gene. This CDR3 has 17 amino acids. With V trimmed by 5 bases and J by 5 bases, 13 bases remained unmatched. The CDR3 bases are TGTGCCAGCAGCTTCGGGCTAGCGGGGGGCCTTAAGGAGACCCAGTACTTC. It specifies CASSFGLAGGLKETQYF.

At least ten counts were recorded for this clonotype. The chain combines TRBV9 with TRBJ2-7; 10 bases align to TRBD2. With V trimmed by 0 bases and J by 5 bases, 5 bases remained unmatched. CDR1 and CDR2 (germline): SGDLS, YYNGEE. This CDR3 spans 15 amino acids. CDR3 nucleotides: TGTGCCAGCAGCGTAGCTGGGCTAGCGGGAGACGAGCAGTACTTC. This gives the protein CASSVAGLAGDEQYF.

This clonotype was picked up many times. The V gene is TRBV6-4, the J gene TRBJ2-3, with a weak D call TRBD2 (6 bases). Germline V gene lookup returns CDR1 MRHNA and CDR2 SNTAGT. The CDR3 consists of 15 residues. V lost 3 bases, J lost 4 bases, and 14 bases lay in between. CDR3 region: CASSEARGNADTQYF. CDR3 DNA sequence: TGTGCCAGCAGTGAGGCTCGGGGGAATGCAGATACGCAGTATTTT.

This rearrangement joins TRBV28 to TRBJ2-7, with D tentatively TRBD1 (6 bases). The CDR3 extends over 13 amino acids. The V end was cut by 5 bases, the J end by 3 bases, with 11 bases between. Germline V lookup: CDR1 MDHEN, CDR2 SYDVKM. The CDR3 DNA reads as TGTGCCAGCAGTCCCGGACAGAACTACGAGCAGTACTTC. It codes for CASSPGQNYEQYF.

The gene calls are TRBV10-2 and TRBJ2-1, with D tentatively TRBD1 or TRBD2 (5 bases each). The CDR3 extends over 15 amino acids. From germline, CDR1 is WSHSY and CDR2 SAAADI. V gave up 4 bases and J gave up 0 bases, with 10 bases separating them. CDR3 amino acids: CASSGGVSSYNEQFF. The CDR3 bases are TGCGCCAGCAGTGGAGGGGTCAGCTCCTACAATGAGCAGTTCTTC.